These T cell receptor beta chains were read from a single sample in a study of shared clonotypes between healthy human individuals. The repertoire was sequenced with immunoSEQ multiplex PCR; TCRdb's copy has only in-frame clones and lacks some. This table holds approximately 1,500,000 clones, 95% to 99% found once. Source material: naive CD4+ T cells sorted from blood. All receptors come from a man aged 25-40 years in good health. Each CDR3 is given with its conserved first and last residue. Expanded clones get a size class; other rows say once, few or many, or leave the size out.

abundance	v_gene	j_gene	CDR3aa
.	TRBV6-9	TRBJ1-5	CASRQGVFSNQPQHF
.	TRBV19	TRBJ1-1	CASSIGPGVGAFF
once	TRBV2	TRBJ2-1	CAITGSPDEQFF
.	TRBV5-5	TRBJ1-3	CASSYNRASSGNTIYF
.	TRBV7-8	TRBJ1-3	CASSQGASGNTIYF
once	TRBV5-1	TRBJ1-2	CASSFGSGTVFLGYTF
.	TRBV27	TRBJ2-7	CASSPRTSRAGEQYF
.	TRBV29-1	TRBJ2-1	CSGLAGYNNEQFF
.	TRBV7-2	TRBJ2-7	CASSLTTSGVLEQYF
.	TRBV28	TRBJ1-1	CASSWNRATEAFF
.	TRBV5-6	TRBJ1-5	CASSLGGPGDSQPQHF
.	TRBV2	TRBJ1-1	CASSGGGVYSEAFF
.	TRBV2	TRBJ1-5	CASSEALQGEQPQHF
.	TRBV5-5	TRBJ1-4	CASSLDRANEKLFF
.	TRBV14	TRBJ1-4	CASSSRTAINEKLFF
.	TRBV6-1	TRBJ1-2	CASSEMRQSYGYTF
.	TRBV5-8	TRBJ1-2	CASSLRGTRFGYTF
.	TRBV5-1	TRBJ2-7	CASSLHLRGSEGQYF
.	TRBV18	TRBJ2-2	CASSPLLGSNTGELFF
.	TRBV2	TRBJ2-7	CASSGQGFEQYF
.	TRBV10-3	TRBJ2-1	CAISESLAAYNEQFF
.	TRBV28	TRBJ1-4	CASSLDPGATNEKLFF